Listed below are T cell receptor beta chains from one sample, sequenced in a study of T-cell memory formation after mild COVID-19. TCRdb redid the calling of the 5' RACE reads with MiXCR, one entry per CDR3 protein. The data contain more than 300,000 distinct CDR3 sequences, approximately 13% of them singletons. Sequenced material: PBMCs or a T cell subset sorted from them (not recorded which). The source is a man aged 18-30 years who had mild COVID-19 (a few samples of this study predate the infection). Cell type and time point are not known. The CDR3 runs from the conserved cysteine through the conserved F or W. Each record gives: CDR3 protein, CDR3 DNA, V gene, D gene, J gene, clone size. A D gene is named only where the DNA matches it firmly. Not all rows give a size; the values are once, few, many and, for expanded clones, a class.

CSARSRGSYEQYF,TGCAGTGCTAGAAGTCGAGGCTCCTACGAGCAGTACTTC,TRBV20-1,.,TRBJ2-7,.
CASTLLGHEQYF,TGTGCCAGCACCCTCCTTGGGCACGAGCAGTACTTC,TRBV12-3/TRBV12-4,.,TRBJ2-7,.
CASSLTEAGELFF,TGCGCCAGCAGCTTAACGGAGGCCGGGGAGCTGTTTTTT,TRBV5-1,.,TRBJ2-2,many
CASSLGTGTYEQYF,TGTGCCAGCAGTTTAGGTACAGGGACCTACGAGCAGTACTTC,TRBV12-3/TRBV12-4,.,TRBJ2-7,.
CASSLAGQGALGEQFF,TGCGCCAGCAGCTTGGCCGGGCAGGGGGCGCTTGGTGAGCAGTTCTTC,TRBV5-1,TRBD1,TRBJ2-1,.
CSARGLAGPSNTGELFF,TGCAGTGCTAGGGGACTAGCGGGACCGTCGAACACCGGGGAGCTGTTTTTT,TRBV20-1,TRBD2,TRBJ2-2,.
CASSREITDTQYF,TGTGCCAGCAGCCGTGAGATCACAGATACGCAGTATTTT,TRBV11-2,.,TRBJ2-3,few
CAISLPGQDYCAQYF,TGTGCCATCAGCTTACCGGGACAAGACTACTGTGCGCAGTACTTC,TRBV10-3,.,TRBJ2-7,.
CASTRQTATDTGELFF,TGCGCCAGCACCCGACAGACAGCCACCGACACCGGGGAGCTGTTTTTT,TRBV5-1,.,TRBJ2-2,many
CATSGQGADYGYTF,TGTGCCACCAGTGGACAGGGGGCGGACTATGGCTACACCTTC,TRBV24-1,TRBD1,TRBJ1-2,.
CAISDALDRVYNEQFF,TGTGCCATCAGTGATGCTTTGGACAGGGTCTACAATGAGCAGTTCTTC,TRBV10-3,TRBD1,TRBJ2-1,.
CASSEVGGREAFF,TGTGCCAGCAGTGAAGTGGGTGGCAGGGAAGCTTTCTTT,TRBV6-1,.,TRBJ1-1,.
CASSPTLAGGPWKDTQYF,TGCGCCAGCAGCCCAACCTTAGCGGGGGGGCCGTGGAAAGATACGCAGTATTTT,TRBV5-1,TRBD2,TRBJ2-3,.
CASSLVAGQWSEQFF,TGTGCCAGCAGCTTGGTAGCAGGGCAGTGGAGCGAGCAGTTCTTC,TRBV5-4,.,TRBJ2-1,.
CAISERVRANQPQHF,TGTGCCATCAGTGAGCGTGTCAGGGCGAATCAGCCCCAGCATTTT,TRBV10-3,.,TRBJ1-5,few
CASSHPGTGTLYGYTF,TGTGCCAGCAGTCACCCCGGGACAGGGACCCTCTATGGCTACACCTTC,TRBV28,TRBD1,TRBJ1-2,once
CASSAGTQSYEQYF,TGTGCCAGCAGCGCCGGGACTCAATCCTACGAGCAGTACTTC,TRBV7-9,.,TRBJ2-7,few
CASSQEAVTYNEQFF,TGCGCCAGCAGCCAAGAGGCAGTTACCTACAATGAGCAGTTCTTC,TRBV4-3,.,TRBJ2-1,many
CASSSSSLFSNTGELFF,TGCGCCAGCAGCTCCTCCAGTCTCTTTTCCAACACCGGGGAGCTGTTTTTT,TRBV5-1,.,TRBJ2-2,few
CSARPGPNNEQFF,TGCAGTGCTAGACCGGGACCTAACAATGAGCAGTTCTTC,TRBV20-1,.,TRBJ2-1,.
CASSRASEQFF,TGCGCCAGCAGCCGGGCTTCTGAGCAGTTCTTC,TRBV4-1,.,TRBJ2-1,few
CASSPFRGDTDTQYF,TGTGCCAGCAGCCCCTTTCGGGGGGACACAGATACGCAGTATTTT,TRBV7-2,TRBD2,TRBJ2-3,.
CASSPKDTRYEQYF,TGTGCCAGCAGCCCAAAGGACACTCGCTACGAGCAGTACTTC,TRBV7-9,.,TRBJ2-7,.
CASSLVGREAFF,TGCGCCAGCAGCTTGGTTGGACGTGAAGCTTTCTTT,TRBV5-1,.,TRBJ1-1,.
CASSSPIRGKHEQYF,TGCGCCAGCAGCTCCCCTATACGGGGGAAACACGAGCAGTACTTC,TRBV4-1,.,TRBJ2-7,many
CAWSGVSPLHF,TGTGCCTGGAGCGGCGTTTCACCCCTCCACTTT,TRBV30,.,TRBJ1-6,few
CASSPGLGSSYEQYF,TGCGCCAGCAGCCCGGGACTGGGCAGCTCCTACGAGCAGTACTTC,TRBV5-1,.,TRBJ2-7,many